This entry features one TCR beta chain sequence. The entry originates in a study of blood T cell repertoires in COVID-19. Across the study: Italy, Spain and the United States were the sources of the convalescent and acute COVID-19 samples. PBMCs, B-cell-depleted T cells, or T cells provided the cDNA or gDNA that made up the material.

Original processing methods: For nucleated cells, counts were estimated from reference gene primer amplification. The assay was immunoSEQ multiplex PCR, and TCRdb's table has in-frame clones only and misses some. Clone size and V and J calls were adopted from that table, with D and trimming inferred from the DNA. This sample yields roughly 270,000 clones, of which approximately 85% are seen a single time; 4% to 6% belongs to the top ten. Trimming cost V 1 base and J 6 bases, with 21 bases left between them. Germline CDR1 GTSNPN, CDR2 SVGIG (reference sequence). The CDR3 consists of 16 residues. This TCR was sampled from a man aged 45-65 years with active or convalescent COVID-19. The sequenced material came from peripheral blood. The chain joins TRBV30 to TRBJ1-1; D not resolved. The DNA for the CDR3 is TGTGCCTGGAGTGAAGCGGACCGAGGGAACAAGGCTGAAGCTTTCTTT. Protein: CAWSEADRGNKAEAFF.